The 29 T cell receptor beta chains reported below all come from one sample, sequenced in a study of graft-versus-host responses after intestinal transplantation. Only in-frame clones appear in the TCRdb table, and some are missing; sequencing was by immunoSEQ multiplex PCR. The sample contains about 6,400 clones, about a fifth of which appear only once. The sequences come from alloreactive CD4+ T cells from a mixed lymphocyte reaction culture, collected before transplantation. Subset of the sample: CFSE-low proliferating T cells sorted from roughly six-day pre-transplant mixed lymphocyte reaction (GvH or HvG direction). All receptors come from a human patient who was an organ donor for intestinal transplantation.

This clone occurred a few times. The V gene is TRBV5-1, the J gene TRBJ1-1; D is undetermined. CDR1 and CDR2 (germline): SGHRS, YFSETQ. This CDR3 region has 16 residues. Deletions cut 0 bases from V and 4 bases from J, with 16 bases between. In DNA, the CDR3 is TGCGCCAGCAGCTTGGCCAAGTCGAATTGGGGCACTGAAGCTTTCTTT. Translated: CASSLAKSNWGTEAFF.

The CDR3, as DNA: TGTGCCAGTAGTATAGAAACAGGTGGATACGAGCAGTACTTC. This gives the protein CASSIETGGYEQYF. J is TRBJ2-5 and V is TRBV19; D might be TRBD1 (5 bases). The J call could be wrong; TRBJ2-7 is a better fit for the DNA end. This CDR3 region has 14 residues. Germline V gene sequence: CDR1 LNHDA, CDR2 SQIVND (reference sequence).

This clone is medium-sized. J is TRBJ1-3 and V is TRBV5-1; D is undetermined. Trimming removed 1 base at V and 1 base at J, with 15 bases between. From germline, CDR1 is SGHRS and CDR2 YFSETQ. CDR3 length: 17 residues. The CDR3, as DNA: TGCGCCAGCAGCTTGTCCTACGGGAGAGGGTCTGGAAACACCATATATTTT. Translation: CASSLSYGRGSGNTIYF.

This clone was recorded only once. The chain combines TRBV30 with TRBJ2-6; D not certain. The CDR3 runs 13 residues. Between the trimmed V and J ends, which lost 4 bases and 2 bases, there was a span of 6 bases. Germline V lookup: CDR1 GTSNPN, CDR2 SVGIG (reference sequence). In DNA, the CDR3 is TGTGCCTGGAAATTCACTGGGGCCAACGTCCTGACTTTC. This encodes CAWKFTGANVLTF. The full variable domain, with the rest looked up from reference TRBV30 and TRBJ2-6, is SQTIHQWPATLVQPVGSPLSLECTVEGTSNPNLYWYRQAAGRGLQLLFYSVGIGQISSEVPQNLSASRPQDRQFILSSKKLLLSDSGFYLCAWKFTGANVLTFGAGSRLTVL.

This clone is classed as medium-sized. V gene TRBV7-2 combines with J gene TRBJ1-2; D call uncertain. In germline, CDR1 is SGHTA, CDR2 FQGNSA. This CDR3 has 12 amino acids. With 2 bases removed from V and 4 bases from J, the gap between germline ends came to 5 bases. For the CDR3, the DNA is TGTGCCAGCAGCTTATCCAGCTATGGCTACACCTTC. Residues: CASSLSSYGYTF.

The chain recombines TRBV6-1 with TRBJ1-5; D is perhaps TRBD1 (5 bases). The germline gives CDR1 MNHNS, CDR2 SASEGT. The CDR3 runs to 14 residues. Trimming removed 6 bases from V and 5 bases from J, with 14 bases in between. The CDR3 reads CASSRSRVYQPQHF. The CDR3 DNA reads as TGTGCCAGCAGCAGGAGCAGGGTTTATCAGCCCCAGCATTTT.

This clone was detected only a few times. The chain carries TRBV4-1 and TRBJ2-2; D is possibly TRBD2 (5 bases). The germline V gene encodes CDR1 MGHRA and CDR2 YSYEKL. The CDR3 loop spans 17 amino acids. The V end lost 3 bases, the J end lost 3 bases, and 17 bases lay between the germline ends. The CDR3 reads CASSQRQSGAYTGELFF. The CDR3 DNA is TGCGCCAGCAGCCAGCGTCAGAGCGGAGCCTACACCGGGGAGCTGTTTTTT.

The rearrangement uses TRBV12-5 and TRBJ2-7; the D gene could be TRBD1 or TRBD2 (5 bases each). The CDR3 consists of 16 residues. Trimming left V 2 bases short and J 1 base short, with 15 bases between. The germline V gene has CDR1 LGHNT and CDR2 FRNRAP. The CDR3 DNA is TGTGCTAGTGGTTTGAGTTCGGGACCCTTATCCTACGAGCAGTACTTC. Translating it yields CASGLSSGPLSYEQYF.

Worth noting for this clone: With only one base between it and a far larger clone, this is likely a read error. In DNA, the CDR3 is TGTGCCAGCAGCCTAGCCGGAGGAGGCCTCGGGGGTGTCTACTTC. This encodes CASSLAGGGLGGVYF. This rearrangement joins TRBV7-2 to TRBJ2-5; D may be TRBD2 (6 bases). Per germline, CDR1 SGHTA and CDR2 FQGNSA. The CDR3 consists of 15 residues.

V usage is TRBV7-2 and J usage is TRBJ1-6; tentative D call: TRBD1 (5 bases). Germline V gene lookup returns CDR1 SGHTA and CDR2 FQGNSA. The CDR3 sequence is 15 residues long. Deletions cut 4 bases from V and 0 bases from J, with 7 bases between. CDR3: CASSSGSSYNSPLHF. CDR3 nucleotides: TGTGCCAGCAGCTCAGGGAGCTCCTATAATTCACCCCTCCACTTT.

The chain uses TRBV6-5 and TRBJ2-7, with TRBD2 matching 9 bases. Germline assignment: CDR1 MNHEY and CDR2 SVGAGI. This CDR3 spans 15 amino acids. V gave up 7 bases and J gave up 4 bases; unmatched junction bases: 11. CDR3 coding DNA: TGTGCCAGCACTTTTAAAGGGCGGGGGGGGTACGAGCAGTACTTC. Protein sequence: CASTFKGRGGYEQYF.

This chain uses TRBV11-2 with TRBJ1-2; possibly TRBD1 for D (5 bases). Per germline, CDR1 SGHAT and CDR2 FQNNGV. The CDR3 is made up of 15 amino acids. V lost 0 bases to trimming and J lost 0 bases, with 8 bases between them. The CDR3 sequence is CASSLEATANYGYTF. CDR3 sequence (DNA): TGTGCCAGCAGCTTAGAAGCGACAGCTAACTATGGCTACACCTTC.

The chain joins TRBV4-3 to TRBJ2-7; no clear D gene. The germline V gene has CDR1 LGHNA and CDR2 YSLEER. This CDR3 spans 16 amino acids. Deletions cut 0 bases from V and 3 bases from J, with 15 bases between. The CDR3 sequence is CASSQDKVRLGYEQYF. CDR3 DNA: TGCGCCAGCAGCCAAGATAAAGTTAGGCTGGGCTACGAGCAGTACTTC.

CDR3 coding DNA: TGTGCCAGCAGCAAAGAGGGGCGGGACATATCAAGAAACACTGAAGCTTTCTTT. It yields the protein CASSKEGRDISRNTEAFF. The V and J genes are TRBV21-1 and TRBJ1-1. TRBV21-1 has pseudogene status. The CDR3 is 18 residues long.

This rearrangement joins TRBV6-6 to TRBJ1-3; D not certain. Germline CDR1 reads MNHNY; CDR2 reads SVGAGI (reference sequence). V lost 6 bases and J lost 0, with 6 bases in between. This CDR3 spans 13 amino acids. The CDR3 region has the DNA TGTGCCAGCAGACCTTTCTCTGGAAACACCATATATTTT. Its protein product is CASRPFSGNTIYF.

By share, this clone ranks as medium-sized (0.01 to 0.1%). This CDR3 is also generated by other DNA sequences in the sample. This rearrangement joins TRBV18 to TRBJ2-3; D unresolved. The ends were cut back, 3 bases at V and 0 bases at J, with 1 base in the middle. The germline CDR1 and CDR2 sequences are KGHSH and LQKENI. This CDR3 spans 12 amino acids. CDR3 in DNA: TGTGCCAGCTCACCTAGCACAGATACGCAGTATTTT. Translation: CASSPSTDTQYF.

J is TRBJ1-4 and V is TRBV7-2; D remains ambiguous. V lost 2 bases and J 8 bases, leaving 24 bases between the germline ends. The germline gives CDR1 SGHTA, CDR2 FQGNSA. The CDR3 runs 18 residues. The chain's CDR3 is CASSLMYAVGNPREKLFF. The CDR3 nucleotides read TGTGCCAGCAGCTTAATGTATGCTGTAGGGAACCCCCGCGAAAAACTGTTTTTT.

This clone has a handful of counts. CDR3 DNA sequence: TGTGCCAGCAGTCCAGACAGGGGTTTCTATGGCTACACCTTC. As protein: CASSPDRGFYGYTF. The V gene is TRBV6-5, the J gene TRBJ1-2; 8 bases align to TRBD1. The CDR3 length is 14 residues. Germline V gives CDR1 MNHEY, CDR2 SVGAGI. After removal of 5 bases from V and 4 bases from J, the junction contained 6 bases not matched to a gene.

This clone came up a few times. The gene calls are TRBV7-8 and TRBJ2-3, with D unclear. Per the germline V gene, CDR1 is SGHVS and CDR2 is FQNEAQ. The V and J ends lost 2 bases and 6 bases respectively, with 9 bases between them. The CDR3 extends over 13 amino acids. The DNA of the CDR3 is TGTGCCAGCAGCTTAAATTATAGGGATACGCAGTATTTT. Protein: CASSLNYRDTQYF.

The chain uses TRBV10-3 and TRBJ2-7, with D maybe TRBD2 (5 bases). The CDR3 sequence is 12 residues long. Germline V gene sequence: CDR1 ENHRY, CDR2 SYGVKD. V dropped 10 bases and J dropped 4 bases, with 14 bases sitting between them. Here the CDR3 DNA reads TGTGCCAGTCCCTCGGAGGTTTACGAGCAGTACTTC. It is translated as CASPSEVYEQYF.

This clone was seen more than once but under ten times. The V gene is TRBV7-2, the J gene TRBJ2-3; 7 bases are shared with TRBD1. V lost 1 base and J lost 1; bases outside the gene matches: 5. CDR1 is SGHTA and CDR2 is FQGNSA in the germline V gene. This CDR3 spans 16 amino acids. The chain's CDR3 is CASSLVGTVGTDTQYF. The CDR3 DNA reads as TGTGCCAGCAGCTTAGTGGGGACAGTAGGCACAGATACGCAGTATTTT.

The chain uses TRBV9 and TRBJ2-3; 7 bases are a match to TRBD2. CDR1 SGDLS and CDR2 YYNGEE come from the germline V gene. Germline trimming cut 4 bases from V and 2 bases from J; bases unmatched to any gene: 7. CDR3 length: 15 residues. CDR3 in amino acids: CASSTRGFPTDTQYF. The CDR3 DNA reads as TGTGCCAGCAGCACGCGGGGGTTCCCCACAGATACGCAGTATTTT.

V gene TRBV19 combines with J gene TRBJ2-5, with D maybe TRBD1 (5 bases). V was cut by 2 bases and J by 5 bases, with 15 bases left in between. The germline V gene has CDR1 LNHDA and CDR2 SQIVND (reference sequence). This CDR3 spans 15 amino acids. For the CDR3, the DNA is TGTGCCAGTAGTATACAGGGATCTGTAGGGGAGACCCAGTACTTC. Translating gives CASSIQGSVGETQYF.

The gene calls are TRBV21-1 and TRBJ2-1. TRBV21-1 is classified as a pseudogene. The CDR3 consists of 18 residues. The CDR3 reads CASSKTRHLTLSYNEQFF. DNA of the CDR3: TGTGCCAGCAGCAAAACCCGTCACTTGACCCTCTCCTACAATGAGCAGTTCTTC.

This chain connects TRBV7-9 to TRBJ2-1, with D possibly matching TRBD1 (6 bases). From germline, CDR1 is SEHNR and CDR2 FQNEAQ (reference sequence). The CDR3 is made up of 15 amino acids. V lost 4 bases and J 6 bases, leaving 16 bases between the germline ends. The CDR3 here is CASSWTLPRGNEQFF. The CDR3 DNA follows: TGTGCCAGCAGCTGGACCCTTCCCAGGGGCAATGAGCAGTTCTTC.

This clone was recorded a few times. The chain has TRBV30 and TRBJ2-4, with D tentatively TRBD2 (5 bases). Deletions cut 2 bases from V and 3 bases from J, with 23 bases between. The CDR3 totals 18 residues. Germline V lookup: CDR1 GTSNPN, CDR2 SVGIG (reference sequence). The CDR3 protein is CAWSPLGSSSMGKNIQYF. Here the CDR3 DNA reads TGTGCCTGGAGTCCCTTGGGGTCATCTAGCATGGGCAAAAACATTCAGTACTTC.

V and J are TRBV5-1 and TRBJ2-7, with D perhaps matching TRBD2 (6 bases). Germline V gene data show CDR1 as SGHRS and CDR2 as YFSETQ. This CDR3 contains 16 residues. V lost 4 bases to trimming and J lost 4 bases, with 21 bases between them. The CDR3 loop is CASSAFSRDFWYEQYF. The CDR3 DNA follows: TGCGCCAGCAGCGCATTTTCCCGGGACTTTTGGTACGAGCAGTACTTC.

The chain has TRBV6-1 and TRBJ2-3; 13 bases are shared with TRBD2. V lost 0 bases, J lost 4 bases, and 4 bases stayed unmatched. CDR1 and CDR2 (germline): MNHNS, SASEGT. This CDR3 is built from 17 residues. CDR3 region: CASSEAGTSGVADTQYF. In nucleotides, the CDR3 is TGTGCCAGCAGTGAAGCCGGGACTAGCGGGGTGGCAGATACGCAGTATTTT.

This clone is categorized as large. V usage is TRBV7-9 and J usage is TRBJ2-7; D not certain. The CDR3 consists of 17 residues. Trimming took 3 bases from V and 0 from J, leaving 18 bases between them. The germline gives CDR1 SEHNR, CDR2 FQNEAQ (reference sequence). CDR3 in DNA: TGTGCCAGCAGCTTCGCATACACATTGGAAAGCTCCTACGAGCAGTACTTC. Its translation: CASSFAYTLESSYEQYF.